These 13 T cell receptor beta chains came from one sample sequenced in a study of blood T cell repertoires in COVID-19. Generated by immunoSEQ multiplex PCR, the TCRdb table keeps only in-frame clones and is missing some. The sample consists of around 700,000 clones, 90% of them appearing once. Sequencing used peripheral blood. Receptors originate from a woman aged 18-29 years with acute or convalescent COVID-19.

This clone showed up just once. The chain links TRBV5-1 to TRBJ1-4, with D perhaps matching TRBD1 (5 bases). Trimming shortened V by 0 bases and J by 9 bases, and 15 bases separated the two germline ends. Per the germline V gene, CDR1 is SGHRS and CDR2 is YFSETQ. The CDR3 contains 15 residues. Here the CDR3 DNA reads TGCGCCAGCAGCTTGGGGGGCGCGGTAGGGAAAAAACTGTTTTTT. Protein: CASSLGGAVGKKLFF.

The chain couples TRBV5-8 to TRBJ1-5; D call uncertain. The V gene's germline CDR1 is SGHTS and CDR2 YDEGEE. With 2 bases removed from V and 0 bases from J, the gap between germline ends came to 6 bases. The CDR3 spans 14 residues. CDR3 residues: CASSLSDSNQPQHF. In DNA, the CDR3 is TGTGCCAGCAGCTTATCAGATAGCAATCAGCCCCAGCATTTT.

This clone was counted between two and nine times. V usage is TRBV5-4 and J usage is TRBJ1-1, with D tentatively TRBD1 (6 bases). CDR1 SGHNT and CDR2 YYREEE come from the germline V gene (reference sequence). The CDR3 covers 17 residues. V lost 4 bases and J lost 2, with 21 bases in between. This CDR3 is CASSLGQSRVPNTEAFF. Written as DNA, the CDR3 is TGTGCCAGCAGCCTAGGACAGTCAAGGGTCCCAAACACTGAAGCTTTCTTT.

This chain uses TRBV7-6 with TRBJ2-2, with 8 bases that match TRBD1. The V gene's germline CDR1 is SGHVS and CDR2 FNYEAQ. Trimming took 1 base from V and 3 from J; bases not matched to a gene: 10. The CDR3 totals 18 residues. CDR3: CASSLGYRTGMDTGELFF. DNA for the CDR3: TGTGCCAGCAGCTTAGGGTATCGGACAGGGATGGACACCGGGGAGCTGTTTTTT.

This chain joins TRBV27 and TRBJ1-5; D not resolved. Germline-derived CDR1 and CDR2 are MNHEY and SMNVEV (reference sequence). The CDR3 length is 16 residues. The V and J ends lost 0 bases and 3 bases respectively, with 12 bases between them. CDR3 in DNA: TGTGCCAGCAGTTTATCCCCAGACGGGTACAATCAGCCCCAGCATTTT. This sequence encodes CASSLSPDGYNQPQHF.

The chain carries TRBV24-1 and TRBJ1-2; D perhaps matches TRBD1 (6 bases). Trimming removed 3 bases from V and 8 bases from J, with 12 bases in between. Germline CDR1 and CDR2: KGHDR and SFDVKD. The CDR3 contains 13 residues. In nucleotides, the CDR3 is TGTGCCACCAGTGATCCCAGGGGTAGGGGCTACACCTTC. Translation gives CATSDPRGRGYTF.

The chain uses TRBV3-1 (or the pseudogene TRBV3-2) and TRBJ1-5, with 9 bases lining up with TRBD1. After removal of 0 bases from V and 5 bases from J, the junction contained 2 bases not matched to a gene. Germline CDR1 reads LGHDT; CDR2 reads YNNKEL (reference sequence). The CDR3 is 15 amino acids. The CDR3 nucleotides are TGTGCCAGCAGCCAAGAACAGGGGGCCTATCAGCCCCAGCATTTT. Amino acid sequence: CASSQEQGAYQPQHF.

J is TRBJ2-2 and V is TRBV6-5; D may be TRBD2 (6 bases). Germline CDR1 and CDR2: MNHEY and SVGAGI. The CDR3 has 14 residues. With 8 bases removed from V and 1 base from J, the gap between germline ends came to 11 bases. CDR3 DNA sequence: TGTGCCAGCCGACTAGTCGAGAACACCGGGGAGCTGTTTTTT. It yields the protein CASRLVENTGELFF.

The chain links TRBV25-1 to TRBJ1-2, with 9 bases that match TRBD1. Germline CDR1 reads MGHDK; CDR2 reads SYGVNS. The CDR3 has 15 residues. Trimming removed 4 bases from V and 4 bases from J; junction bases left unmatched: 7. The CDR3, as DNA: TGTGCCAGCAGTGTGGGACAGGGATTCCGCTATGGCTACACCTTC. The encoded protein is CASSVGQGFRYGYTF.

In this sample, this clone turned up once. The chain couples TRBV10-2 to TRBJ2-7, with TRBD1 matching 7 bases. This CDR3 comprises 14 residues. The V and J ends lost 5 bases and 0 bases, in that order; junction bases with no gene match: 4. Germline CDR1 reads WSHSY; CDR2 reads SAAADI. CDR3 DNA sequence: TGCGCCAGCAGTAGGGACAGTTACTCCTACGAGCAGTACTTC. Its protein is CASSRDSYSYEQYF.

CDR3 in amino acids: CASSSAGWGYTF. Written as DNA, the CDR3 is TGTGCCAGCAGTTCAGCAGGGTGGGGCTACACCTTC. The chain has TRBV27 and TRBJ1-2, with a possible D match to TRBD1 (5 bases). The CDR3 spans 12 residues. The germline V and J ends were trimmed by 4 bases and 8 bases, with 11 bases remaining between them. Germline CDR1 and CDR2: MNHEY and SMNVEV (reference sequence).

The chain uses TRBV4-3 and TRBJ1-2, with 9 positions matching TRBD1. V lost 4 bases to trimming and J lost 0 bases; unmatched junction nucleotides: 12. Germline-derived CDR1 and CDR2 are LGHNA and YSLEER. The CDR3 covers 18 residues. In DNA, the CDR3 is TGCGCCAGCAGCCCACTGTCCCAACAGGGGGCGGCTAACTATGGCTACACCTTC. It translates to CASSPLSQQGAANYGYTF.

This chain uses TRBV28 with TRBJ1-1; 8 bases align to TRBD1. The ends lost 5 bases at V and 1 base at J; junction bases unmatched: 3. The length of the CDR3 is 14 residues. CDR1 is MDHEN and CDR2 is SYDVKM in the germline V gene. CDR3 region: CASSPGGPNTEAFF. CDR3 DNA sequence: TGTGCCAGCAGTCCAGGGGGCCCGAACACTGAAGCTTTCTTT.